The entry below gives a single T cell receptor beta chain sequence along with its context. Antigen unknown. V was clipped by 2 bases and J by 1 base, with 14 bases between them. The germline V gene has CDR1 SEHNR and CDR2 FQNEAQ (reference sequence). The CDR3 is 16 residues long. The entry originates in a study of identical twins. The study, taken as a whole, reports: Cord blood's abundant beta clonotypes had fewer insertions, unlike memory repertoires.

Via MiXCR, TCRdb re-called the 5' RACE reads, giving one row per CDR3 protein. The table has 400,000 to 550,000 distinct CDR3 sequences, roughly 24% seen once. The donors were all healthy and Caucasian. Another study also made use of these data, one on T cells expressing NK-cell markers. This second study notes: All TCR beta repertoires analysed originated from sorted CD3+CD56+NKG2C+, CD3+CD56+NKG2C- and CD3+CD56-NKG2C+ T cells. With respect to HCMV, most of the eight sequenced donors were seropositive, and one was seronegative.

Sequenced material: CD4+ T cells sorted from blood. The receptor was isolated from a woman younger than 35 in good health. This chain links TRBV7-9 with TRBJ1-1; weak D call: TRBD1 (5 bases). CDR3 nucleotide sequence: TGTGCCAGCAGCTTAAGGTCGCGGGGGAGGAACACTGAAGCTTTCTTT. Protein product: CASSLRSRGRNTEAFF.